These 9 T cell receptor beta chains came from one sample sequenced in a study of CD8 T cells in ankylosing spondylitis. Each CDR3 protein gets one entry after TCRdb re-called the 5' RACE reads with MiXCR. Among 220,000 or so distinct CDR3 sequences listed, more than 9% were seen once. The sample consisted of blood, either unsorted or a sorted T cell fraction (not recorded which). The receptor set was obtained from a male donor with ankylosing spondylitis or in good health (not recorded which).

The chain uses TRBV25-1 and TRBJ2-3, with a possible D match to TRBD2 (5 bases). This CDR3 has 17 amino acids. Germline assignment: CDR1 MGHDK and CDR2 SYGVNS. Trimming cost V 0 bases and J 5 bases, with 18 bases left between them. As DNA, the CDR3 is TGTGCCAGCAGTGAATATTTTCGGGGATCGGTTGGAGATACGCAGTATTTT. The encoded protein is CASSEYFRGSVGDTQYF.

This clonotype was recorded many times. The chain combines TRBV5-5 with TRBJ1-5; TRBD1 might be the D (5 bases). This CDR3 is 16 amino acids long. Germline V CDR1 and CDR2: SGHKS, YYEKEE (reference sequence). V lost 3 bases, J lost 0 bases, and 13 bases lay in between. CDR3 nucleotide sequence: TGTGCCAGCAGCTCGGGGGGGGTGAATAGCAATCAGCCCCAGCATTTT. Amino acid sequence: CASSSGGVNSNQPQHF.

In this sample, this clonotype turned up many times. The chain links TRBV28 to TRBJ1-5; D unresolved. The CDR3 has 17 amino acids. Trimming removed 1 base at V and 2 bases at J, with 15 bases between. Germline V gene lookup returns CDR1 MDHEN and CDR2 SYDVKM. CDR3 sequence: CASSLLAAAGGNQPQHF. As DNA, the CDR3 is TGTGCCAGCAGTTTATTGGCGGCCGCAGGAGGCAATCAGCCCCAGCATTTT.

A few counts support this clonotype. The V gene is TRBV15, the J gene TRBJ1-6; TRBD1 might be the D (5 bases). Trimming took off 0 bases at V and 10 bases at J, with 7 bases between the two ends. The germline V gene encodes CDR1 LNHNV and CDR2 YYDKDF (reference sequence). The CDR3 runs to 13 residues. CDR3 in amino acids: CATSRERDSPLHF. CDR3 coding DNA: TGTGCCACCAGCAGAGAGCGGGACTCACCCCTCCACTTT.

To note about this clonotype: The junction differs from germline at one of its ends, possibly a read error. This chain joins TRBV12-3 or TRBV12-4 and TRBJ1-6; weak D call: TRBD1 (5 bases). CDR3 length: 14 residues. As DNA, the CDR3 is TGTGCCAGCAGTTTACAGGGCAGTAATCCACCCCTCCACTTT. It yields the protein CASSLQGSNPPLHF.

This clonotype showed up just a few times. The chain carries TRBV6-1 and TRBJ2-1, with D perhaps matching TRBD2 (7 bases). Germline CDR1 MNHNS, CDR2 SASEGT. The CDR3 contains 14 residues. Trimming left V 6 bases short and J 5 bases short, with 14 bases between. CDR3 DNA sequence: TGTGCCAGCAGGGGGGGGCTGCCTAACAATGAGCAGTTCTTC. Its translation: CASRGGLPNNEQFF.

This clonotype came up a few times. This sequence joins TRBV3-1 and TRBJ2-1, with D possibly matching TRBD2 (7 bases). Germline loops: CDR1 LGHDT, CDR2 YNNKEL (reference sequence). This CDR3 is 16 amino acids long. V lost 6 bases and J lost 6, with 21 bases in between. The DNA for the CDR3 is TGTGCCAGCAGGGAAACGATGGGGGGGGCCTTCAATGAGCAGTTCTTC. Translation: CASRETMGGAFNEQFF.

This clonotype showed up many times. The chain is built from TRBV5-1 and TRBJ2-5; D is perhaps TRBD2 (6 bases). This CDR3 comprises 14 residues. Germline CDR1 SGHRS, CDR2 YFSETQ. V shed 2 bases and J shed 1 base, with 9 bases lying between them. CDR3: CASSFPGVQETQYF. CDR3 nucleotides: TGCGCCAGCAGCTTCCCGGGGGTCCAAGAGACCCAGTACTTC. The whole variable domain, remainder taken from reference TRBV5-1 and TRBJ2-5, is KAGVTQTPRYLIKTRGQQVTLSCSPISGHRSVSWYQQTPGQGLQFLFEYFSETQRNKGNFPGRFSGRQFSNSRSEMNVSTLELGDSALYLCASSFPGVQETQYFGPGTRLLVL.

This clonotype has at least ten counts. The chain uses TRBV5-1 and TRBJ2-7, with 11 bases that match TRBD2. The CDR3 has 15 amino acids. From germline, CDR1 is SGHRS and CDR2 YFSETQ. Losses at the gene ends were 5 bases for V and 2 bases for J; bases not matched to a gene: 6. CDR3 bases: TGCGCCAGCAGATTACTAGCGGGGGAGACCTACGAGCAGTACTTC. Amino acids: CASRLLAGETYEQYF.